Presented here are 20 T cell receptor beta chains from one specimen sequenced in a study of shared clonotypes between healthy human individuals. Data came from immunoSEQ multiplex PCR; TCRdb stores just in-frame clones and leaves some out. The data show 950,000 to 1,100,000 clones, roughly 80% seen once. Material for sequencing was memory CD4+ T cells sorted from blood. The subset was: CD45RA-negative fraction. The origin of the receptors is a man younger than 30 in good health.

This clone was seen more than once but under ten times. The chain recombines TRBV7-8 with TRBJ2-7; D is uncertain. The length of the CDR3 is 11 residues. CDR1 and CDR2 (germline): SGHVS, FQNEAQ. Trimming cost V 2 bases and J 4 bases, with 3 bases left between them. The CDR3 region is CASSLLYEQYF. In nucleotides, the CDR3 is TGTGCCAGCAGCTTACTATACGAGCAGTACTTC. The full variable domain, completed using reference TRBV7-8 and TRBJ2-7, is GAGVSQSPRYKVAKRGQDVALRCDPISGHVSLFWYQQALGQGPEFLTYFQNEAQLDKSGLPSDRFFAERPEGSVSTLKIQRTQQEDSAVYLCASSLLYEQYFGPGTRLTVT.

The chain couples TRBV25-1 to TRBJ2-2, with D maybe TRBD1 (5 bases). From germline, CDR1 is MGHDK and CDR2 SYGVNS. This CDR3 has 13 amino acids. V was pared by 7 bases and J by 2 bases, with 8 bases between. The CDR3 protein is CASNDRNTGELFF. The CDR3 coding sequence is TGTGCCAGCAACGACAGAAACACCGGGGAGCTGTTTTTT. Variable domain in full (rest from reference TRBV25-1 and TRBJ2-2): EADIYQTPRYLVIGTGKKITLECSQTMGHDKMYWYQQDPGMELHLIHYSYGVNSTEKGDLSSESTVSRIRTEHFPLTLESARPSHTSQYLCASNDRNTGELFFGEGSRLTVL.

About this clone: Other DNA variants within this sample encode the same CDR3. V is TRBV5-5 and J is TRBJ1-1, with 9 bases that match TRBD1. The length of the CDR3 is 14 residues. The junction had 6 bases not matched to a gene; V was cut back by 5 bases and J by 4 bases. Germline V gives CDR1 SGHKS, CDR2 YYEKEE (reference sequence). The CDR3 is CASSWGQGGTEAFF. CDR3 sequence (DNA): TGTGCCAGCAGTTGGGGACAGGGAGGCACTGAAGCTTTCTTT.

This clone has just a few counts. The J gene is TRBJ1-1, the V gene TRBV29-1; D not certain. CDR1 is SQVTM, CDR2 ANQGSEA, per germline. Trimming stripped 0 bases from V and 1 base from J, with 6 bases between. The CDR3 covers 13 residues. The chain's CDR3 is CSVEEVGNTEAFF. Written as DNA, the CDR3 is TGCAGCGTTGAAGAAGTGGGGAACACTGAAGCTTTCTTT.

The chain recombines TRBV28 with TRBJ1-1, with TRBD1 as a possible D gene (6 bases). This CDR3 spans 15 amino acids. V lost 5 bases, J lost 7 bases, and 20 bases lay in between. Germline CDR1 is MDHEN and CDR2 is SYDVKM. In nucleotides, the CDR3 is TGTGCCAGCAGTAGAAACAGGGCGGAGCGGGGTGAAGCTTTCTTT. Protein product: CASSRNRAERGEAFF.

This sequence joins TRBV28 and TRBJ1-1; D is perhaps TRBD1 (5 bases). With 3 bases removed from V and 9 bases from J, the gap between germline ends came to 8 bases. The germline gives CDR1 MDHEN, CDR2 SYDVKM. The CDR3 spans 11 residues. In DNA, the CDR3 is TGTGCCAGCAGTTTGGGACTGCAAGCTTTCTTT. Amino acid sequence: CASSLGLQAFF. Combining the CDR3 with reference TRBV28 and TRBJ1-1 gives the whole variable domain DVKVTQSSRYLVKRTGEKVFLECVQDMDHENMFWYRQDPGLGLRLIYFSYDVKMKEKGDIPEGYSVSREKKERFSLILESASTNQTSMYLCASSLGLQAFFGQGTRLTVV.

V is TRBV7-2 and J is TRBJ2-1; 10 positions agree with TRBD2. The V gene end was trimmed by 5 bases and the J gene end by 4 bases; junction bases not matched to a gene: 5. Germline assignment: CDR1 SGHTA and CDR2 FQGNSA. This CDR3 spans 15 amino acids. The CDR3 is CASSGGTSAYNEQFF. The CDR3 DNA is TGTGCCAGCAGCGGCGGGACTAGCGCATACAATGAGCAGTTCTTC.

The V call is TRBV6-6, the J call TRBJ2-3, with 11 bases identical to TRBD2. J gave up 6 bases and V 6 bases, and 11 bases lay outside the gene matches. CDR1 MNHNY and CDR2 SVGAGI come from the germline V gene (reference sequence). CDR3 length: 16 residues. The CDR3 DNA reads TGTGCCAGCAGCGATCGTAGCGGGGGGGCCGGGGATACGCAGTATTTT. It encodes CASSDRSGGAGDTQYF.

The chain carries TRBV5-1 and TRBJ2-5; 8 bases align to TRBD1. Germline lookup yields CDR1 SGHRS and CDR2 YFSETQ. The CDR3 covers 13 residues. J gave up 4 bases and V 3 bases, and 2 bases lay outside the gene matches. CDR3 DNA sequence: TGCGCCAGCAGCTCGGGACAGGTAGAGACCCAGTACTTC. Its protein is CASSSGQVETQYF.

This clone was observed a few times. J is TRBJ2-6 and V is TRBV6-5; D is unresolved. The germline V gene encodes CDR1 MNHEY and CDR2 SVGAGI. Trimming took off 6 bases at V and 4 bases at J, with 10 bases between the two ends. The CDR3 runs to 14 residues. CDR3 bases: TGTGCCAGCAGAAGTATGGGGGGGGCCAACGTCCTGACTTTC. This sequence encodes CASRSMGGANVLTF.

The chain employs TRBV5-1 and TRBJ1-1; D may be TRBD1 (5 bases). This CDR3 is 15 amino acids long. The germline V gene encodes CDR1 SGHRS and CDR2 YFSETQ. V was clipped by 4 bases and J by 2 bases, with 15 bases between them. CDR3 amino acids: CASSLGRGSNTEAFF. Here the CDR3 DNA reads TGCGCCAGCAGCCTAGGAAGGGGCAGTAACACTGAAGCTTTCTTT.

As for this clone: Other DNA variants within this sample encode the same CDR3. V gene TRBV19 combines with J gene TRBJ1-2, with D perhaps matching TRBD1 (5 bases). CDR1 and CDR2 (germline): LNHDA, SQIVND (reference sequence). The V gene lost 3 bases and the J gene lost 2 bases, with 7 bases spanning the gap. The length of the CDR3 is 13 residues. The CDR3 nucleotides are TGTGCCAGTAGTATTCGGGGGAACTATGGCTACACCTTC. It encodes CASSIRGNYGYTF.

This chain uses TRBV2 with TRBJ1-3; 10 nucleotides line up with TRBD1. Germline V CDR1 and CDR2: SNHLY, FYNNEI. V trimming: 7 bases; J trimming: 2 bases; junction bases outside the gene matches: 5. The CDR3 consists of 15 residues. CDR3 protein: CASTFDRGPGNTIYF. For the CDR3, the DNA is TGTGCCAGCACCTTCGACAGGGGGCCTGGAAACACCATATATTTT.

The chain has TRBV29-1 and TRBJ1-4; D ambiguous. Trimming took off 4 bases at V and 3 bases at J, with 6 bases between the two ends. The CDR3 is 12 amino acids. CDR1 is SQVTM, CDR2 ANQGSEA, per germline. The CDR3 reads CSVVAANEKLFF. The CDR3, as DNA: TGCAGCGTTGTTGCGGCTAATGAAAAACTGTTTTTT.

The chain combines TRBV11-2 with TRBJ1-4, with D possibly being TRBD1 (5 bases). Germline loops: CDR1 SGHAT, CDR2 FQNNGV. The CDR3 covers 15 residues. With 6 bases removed from V and 7 bases from J, the gap between germline ends came to 18 bases. CDR3 in DNA: TGTGCCAGCAGTCTAGCCAGGACACTGGGTGAAAAACTGTTTTTT. It translates to CASSLARTLGEKLFF.

As regards this clone: Within the sample, other DNA sequences also encode this same CDR3. The chain recombines TRBV11-3 with TRBJ1-1; tentatively, D is TRBD1 (5 bases). The CDR3 covers 13 residues. Germline V gene lookup returns CDR1 SGHNT and CDR2 YENEEA. The V end was cut by 3 bases, the J end by 2 bases, with 7 bases between. CDR3 in DNA: TGTGCCAGCAGCTTCGGGGGAAACACTGAAGCTTTCTTT. This translates into CASSFGGNTEAFF.

This chain connects TRBV9 to TRBJ1-2; weak D call: TRBD1 (6 bases). Trimming stripped 4 bases from V and 8 bases from J, with 21 bases between. The CDR3 is 15 residues long. The germline V gene has CDR1 SGDLS and CDR2 YYNGEE. The CDR3 sequence: CASSPTSRDTGGYTF. CDR3 in DNA: TGTGCCAGCAGCCCAACCTCCCGGGACACGGGAGGCTACACCTTC.

This chain joins TRBV7-2 and TRBJ2-7; 8 nucleotides line up with TRBD2. The CDR3 has 15 amino acids. V was pared by 5 bases and J by 3 bases, with 9 bases of the junction left unmatched. Germline loops: CDR1 SGHTA, CDR2 FQGNSA. The CDR3 DNA reads as TGTGCCAGCAGCCGAGATATTACTAGCGGCTACGAGCAGTACTTC. This encodes CASSRDITSGYEQYF.

This chain connects TRBV7-2 to TRBJ2-7, with a possible D match to TRBD2 (5 bases). This CDR3 is 14 amino acids long. With 1 base removed from V and 7 bases from J, the gap between germline ends came to 14 bases. Per germline, CDR1 SGHTA and CDR2 FQGNSA. The CDR3 protein is CASSLVTAGGEQYF. The CDR3 DNA is TGTGCCAGCAGCTTAGTAACAGCTGGAGGAGAGCAGTACTTC.

The DNA of the CDR3 is TGTGCCAGCTCACAACAGGGGGCGCGTGAAAAACTGTTTTTT. Encoded protein: CASSQQGAREKLFF. The chain couples TRBV18 to TRBJ1-4; 9 bases are a match to TRBD1. The CDR3 runs to 14 residues. V shed 4 bases and J 7 bases; nucleotides not matched to a gene: 4. Germline CDR1 and CDR2: KGHSH and LQKENI. The full variable domain, completed using reference TRBV18 and TRBJ1-4, is NAGVMQNPRHLVRRRGQEARLRCSPMKGHSHVYWYRQLPEEGLKFMVYLQKENIIDESGMPKERFSAEFPKEGPSILRIQQVVRGDSAAYFCASSQQGAREKLFFGSGTQLSVL.